This TCR beta chain came from a study of blood T cells in healthy people across ages. Looking at the study overall: For every two T cells, template switching captured about one barcoded beta molecule.

Every sample gave at least 5 micrograms of total RNA when it was extracted. Then a second PCR, running roughly 7 to 11 cycles, was carried out with a sample-barcoded 5' primer and a J-beta primer mix. One entry per CDR3 protein results from TCRdb running MiXCR on the 5' RACE reads. The profile shows about 800,000 distinct CDR3 sequences, roughly 25% of them singletons. V lost 5 bases to trimming and J lost 3 bases, with 11 bases between them. Germline loops: CDR1 MDHEN, CDR2 SYDVKM. The CDR3 runs 14 residues. These same records also appear under a second study, on T cells of mothers and their children. This second report adds: Over 8 million reads per mother and 2.5 million to 3.5 million per child were obtained. Slightly higher, non-significant overlap characterized related mother-child pairs relative to unrelated pairs.

The source of this sequence is a boy aged 5-17 years in good health. The sample taken for sequencing was blood. V is TRBV28 and J is TRBJ1-5, with D possibly matching TRBD1 (6 bases). The CDR3 sequence: CASSLQGDNQPQHF. The CDR3 nucleotides are TGTGCCAGCAGTCTACAGGGAGACAATCAGCCCCAGCATTTT.